This T cell receptor (beta chain) was documented in a study of shared clonotypes between healthy human individuals. The germline CDR1 and CDR2 sequences are MDHEN and SYDVKM. V was clipped by 2 bases and J by 5 bases, with 12 bases between them. The CDR3 has 14 residues. Assay execution proceeded at the deep level. The method was immunoSEQ multiplex PCR; TCRdb's version includes in-frame clones alone and lacks a portion of them. This sample yields 650,000 to 700,000 clones, of which about nine tenths are seen a single time; more than 30% belongs to the top ten. Overall study findings and caveats: Clonotype sharing levels among donors were expected to vary with sequencing depth.

With respect to this clone: Its antigen is undetermined.

The source is a man aged 18 to 30 in good health. Some clones in this sample may be carry-over from other donors' samples. Sequenced: memory CD8+ T cells from PBMCs. Noted subset: CD45RO+ cells pooled with CCR7-negative TemRA cells. The chain combines TRBV28 with TRBJ2-5, with a tentative D call TRBD2 (5 bases). The CDR3 sequence: CASSLRGREETQYF. The CDR3 nucleotides read TGTGCCAGCAGTTTACGTGGGAGAGAGGAGACCCAGTACTTC. Full variable domain (remainder filled in from reference TRBV28 and TRBJ2-5): DVKVTQSSRYLVKRTGEKVFLECVQDMDHENMFWYRQDPGLGLRLIYFSYDVKMKEKGDIPEGYSVSREKKERFSLILESASTNQTSMYLCASSLRGREETQYFGPGTRLLVL.